The T cell receptor beta chain under discussion was sequenced for a study of control samples from healthy donors and cancer patients. The ends were cut back, 6 bases at V and 4 bases at J, with 15 bases in the middle. There are 14 residues in the CDR3. Germline-derived CDR1 and CDR2 are SNHLY and FYNNEI. TCRdb keeps only in-frame clones here, not all; method: immunoSEQ multiplex PCR. Counted here are approximately 140,000 clones, roughly 92% occurring once; the ten biggest clones make up about 10%. The receptor's source is a man aged 25 to 40 in good health. Sequences were obtained from blood. This chain links TRBV2 with TRBJ2-5, with a possible D match to TRBD2 (7 bases). The CDR3 DNA is TGTGCCAGCAGCTCTGGGGGGGCTATAGAGACCCAGTACTTC. This sequence encodes CASSSGGAIETQYF.